This entry concerns a single TCR beta chain. Its antigen is unknown. No base qualities exist here, and no much larger clone lies one base off it. In Seattle, one collaborating source enrolled patients while the infection was active and tracked those patients longitudinally over the course of disease. The collaborating institutions used their own protocols to collect whole blood in K2EDTA tubes. For TCRbeta analysis, collaborators shipped samples in one of three forms: frozen whole blood, isolated PBMCs, or DNA extracted from either of those sample types. The data stem from a study of blood T cell repertoires in COVID-19 (dated by TCRdb to the early 2020s). Study-wide context: Samples covering the acute and convalescent phases of COVID-19 were provided by collaborators in the United States, Italy and Spain. Deeply sampled blood TCRbeta repertoires from subjects exposed to, actively infected with, or recovered from COVID-19 were included in the dataset. Where available, HLA class I and class II types were taken from metadata supplied by the sample provider and were not determined by assay-based typing. Samples were obtained from the ongoing ImmuneRACE study (first 160 participants) and from approximately 1,200 subjects provided by 6 global collaborators. A freely available public database, intended as a resource for researchers studying the immune response to SARS-CoV-2, is where the repertoires were released. The prospective study material was composed of cDNA or gDNA derived from T cells, B-cell-depleted T cells, or PBMCs. The sample metadata nearly always contained a de-identified subject ID, COVID-19 status, age in years and sex. What the authors observed across the whole study: Clinical and demographic metadata were provided uncurated, with the amount varying by source and participant.

TCRbeta CDR3 regions were amplified from genomic DNA using the immunoSEQ Assay, a bias-controlled multiplex PCR. The authors' pipeline ran thus. The number of nucleated cells in each sample was estimated by amplification of reference gene primers within the assay. To quantify the absolute abundance of each unique TCRbeta CDR3 rearrangement, sequence reads were collapsed and filtered. For each sample, productive Simpson clonality was calculated as the square root of Simpson's diversity index over productive rearrangements. As stored in TCRdb, this immuneACCESS dataset retains in-frame rearrangements with V and J assigned. A fraction of the clones does not appear; measured against another copy, unresolved V genes explain less than half of the discrepancy, and the remainder lacks a known reason. V, J and clone size derive from that table, while D and trimming were established from the DNA sequence. The table for this sample lists over 150,000 clones; roughly 81% of them were counted only once. 8.3% of the sample comes from the top ten.

Including the terminal cysteine and phenylalanine, the CDR3 comprises 19 residues. The kept DNA is CDR3 alone, 57 bases in frame from the first base. According to the germline V gene, CDR1 reads SGHVS and CDR2 reads FNYEAQ. The junction shows trimming of 5 bases on V and 0 bases on J, and the gene matches do not reach 11 bases of it. The sequence was collected from a woman aged 55-75 years with COVID-19, enrolled during active disease. Material: peripheral blood. The chain joins TRBV7-6 to TRBJ2-6; a stretch of 9 junction bases matches TRBD1. In nucleotides, the sequence is TGTGCCAGCAGCCAAAAAACAGGGGGCCCCCCCTCTGGGGCCAACGTCCTGACTTTC. It is translated as CASSQKTGGPPSGANVLTF.